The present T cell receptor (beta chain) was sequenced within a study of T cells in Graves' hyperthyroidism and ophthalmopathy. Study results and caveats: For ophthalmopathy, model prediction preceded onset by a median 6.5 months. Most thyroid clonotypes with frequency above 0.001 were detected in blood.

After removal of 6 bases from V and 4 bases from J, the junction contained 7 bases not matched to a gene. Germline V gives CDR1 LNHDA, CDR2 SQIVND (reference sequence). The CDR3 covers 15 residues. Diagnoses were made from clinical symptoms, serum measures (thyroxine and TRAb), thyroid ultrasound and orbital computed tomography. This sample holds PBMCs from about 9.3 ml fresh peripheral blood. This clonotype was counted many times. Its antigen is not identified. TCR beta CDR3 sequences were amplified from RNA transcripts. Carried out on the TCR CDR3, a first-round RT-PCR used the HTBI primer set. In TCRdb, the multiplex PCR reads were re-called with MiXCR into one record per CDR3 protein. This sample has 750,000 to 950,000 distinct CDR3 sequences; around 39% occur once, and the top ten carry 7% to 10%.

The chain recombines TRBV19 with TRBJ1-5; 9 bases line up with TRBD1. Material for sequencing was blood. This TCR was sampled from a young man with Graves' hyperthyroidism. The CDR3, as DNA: TGTGCCAGTAGGCCGGGACAGGGTGGGAATCAGCCCCAGCATTTT. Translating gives CASRPGQGGNQPQHF.